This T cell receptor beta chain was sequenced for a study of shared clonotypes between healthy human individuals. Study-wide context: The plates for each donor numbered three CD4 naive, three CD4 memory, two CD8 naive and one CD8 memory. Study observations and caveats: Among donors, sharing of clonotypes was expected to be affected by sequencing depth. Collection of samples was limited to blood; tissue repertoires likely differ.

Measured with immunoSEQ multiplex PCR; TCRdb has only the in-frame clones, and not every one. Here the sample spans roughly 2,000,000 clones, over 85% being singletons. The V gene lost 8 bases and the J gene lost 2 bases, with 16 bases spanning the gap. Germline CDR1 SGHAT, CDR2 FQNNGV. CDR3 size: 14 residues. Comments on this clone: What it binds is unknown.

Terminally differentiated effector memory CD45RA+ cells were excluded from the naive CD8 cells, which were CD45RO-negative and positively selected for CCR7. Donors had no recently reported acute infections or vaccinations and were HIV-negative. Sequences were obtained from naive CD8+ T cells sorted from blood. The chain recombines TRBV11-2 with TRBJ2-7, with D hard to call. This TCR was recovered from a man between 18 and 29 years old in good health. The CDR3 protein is CASLSYGPAYEQYF. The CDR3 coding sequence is TGTGCCAGCCTGAGTTATGGGCCTGCCTACGAGCAGTACTTC.